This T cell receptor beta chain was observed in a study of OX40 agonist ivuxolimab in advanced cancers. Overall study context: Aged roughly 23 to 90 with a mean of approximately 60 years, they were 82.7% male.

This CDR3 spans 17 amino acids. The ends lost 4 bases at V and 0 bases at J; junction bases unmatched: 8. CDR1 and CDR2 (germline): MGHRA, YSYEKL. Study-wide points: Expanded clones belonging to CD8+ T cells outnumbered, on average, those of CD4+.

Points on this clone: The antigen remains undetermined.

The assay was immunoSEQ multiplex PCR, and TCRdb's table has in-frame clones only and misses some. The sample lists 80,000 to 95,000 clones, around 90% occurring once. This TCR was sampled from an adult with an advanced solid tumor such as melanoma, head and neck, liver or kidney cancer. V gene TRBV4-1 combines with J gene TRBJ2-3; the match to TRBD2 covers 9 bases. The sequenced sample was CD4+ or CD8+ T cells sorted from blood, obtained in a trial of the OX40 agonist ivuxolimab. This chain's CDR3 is CASSPRGLAGSTDTQYF. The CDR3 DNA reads TGCGCCAGCAGCCCCCGGGGGCTAGCGGGGAGCACAGATACGCAGTATTTT.